This entry is about one T cell receptor (beta chain). The CDR3 runs 14 residues. Germline V CDR1 and CDR2: MDHEN, SYDVKM. Between the trimmed V and J ends, which lost 3 bases and 3 bases, there was a span of 9 bases. The sample comes from a study of control samples from healthy donors and cancer patients. TCRdb's table, derived via immunoSEQ multiplex PCR, lists solely in-frame clones and lacks some. The sample has approximately 170,000 clones, roughly 90% seen once. The sequencing input was blood. This clonotype was obtained from a woman in her 30s in good health. The rearrangement links TRBV28 to TRBJ2-1; D assignment may be TRBD1 or TRBD2 (5 bases each). CDR3 nucleotides: TGTGCCAGCAGTTTTGGGGGAGTCTACAATGAGCAGTTCTTC. Translating gives CASSFGGVYNEQFF.